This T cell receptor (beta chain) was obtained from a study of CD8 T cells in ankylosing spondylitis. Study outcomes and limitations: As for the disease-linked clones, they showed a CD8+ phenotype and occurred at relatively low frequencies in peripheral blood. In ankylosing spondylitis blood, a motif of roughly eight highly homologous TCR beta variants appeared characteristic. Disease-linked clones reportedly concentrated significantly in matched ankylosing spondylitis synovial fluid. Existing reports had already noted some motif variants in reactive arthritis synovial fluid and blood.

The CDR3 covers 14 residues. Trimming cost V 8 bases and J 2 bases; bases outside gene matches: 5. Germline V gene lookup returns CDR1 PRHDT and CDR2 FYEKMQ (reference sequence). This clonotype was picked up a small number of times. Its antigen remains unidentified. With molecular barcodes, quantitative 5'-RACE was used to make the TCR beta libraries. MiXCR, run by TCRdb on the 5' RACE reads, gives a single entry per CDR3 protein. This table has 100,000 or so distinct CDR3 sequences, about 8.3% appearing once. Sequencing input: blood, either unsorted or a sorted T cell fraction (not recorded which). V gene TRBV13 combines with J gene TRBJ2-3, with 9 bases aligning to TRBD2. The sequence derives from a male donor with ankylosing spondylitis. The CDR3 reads CASLAGRVTDTQYF. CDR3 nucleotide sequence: TGTGCCAGCCTAGCGGGACGCGTCACAGATACGCAGTATTTT.